Sequencing of this TCR beta chain was carried out in a study of cytomegalovirus exposure and HLA in healthy donors (dated 2017 in TCRdb). Regarding the research as a whole: According to a later analysis, the approximately 120 validation repertoires were produced on the same platform as the 700 or so repertoires of the first cohort. The study aimed to test whether cataloging public T cell receptors could reveal signatures of past pathogen exposure. Besides the first cohort of roughly 700 subjects, a separate validation cohort made up of 90 to 150 different subjects was used. The study combined high-throughput TCR immunosequencing, statistical association of individual TCRs with disease status, and machine learning to predict cytomegalovirus infection status.

In the germline V gene, CDR1 corresponds to SGHVS and CDR2 to FNYEAQ. V drops 1 base and J drops 5 bases, leaving 12 bases in between. From the cysteine through the phenylalanine, the CDR3 covers 15 amino acids. The sequence is cut down to CDR3 DNA, 45 bases in frame from base 1. The paper as a whole reports these results and caveats: In both the original and validation cohorts, the classifier was reported to diagnose cytomegalovirus status with high specificity and sensitivity. A few of the identified cytomegalovirus-associated TCR beta chains were confirmed in vitro to be specific for cytomegalovirus antigens. The study listed 150 to 200 TCR beta chains as associated with cytomegalovirus. Subsequent analysis determined that TCRs grouped into clusters in the first cohort also showed a tendency toward co-occurrence across the roughly 130 validation repertoires, and 85% to 95% of cluster scores exceeded 0. The authors suggested that the approach could potentially be extended to other disease states and immunological phenotypes. A later analysis had no HLA typing for the validation cohort, so co-occurrence there was scored across all 110 or so repertoires. Most TCR sequences were observed very rarely across donors, whereas some public TCRs were present in many individuals.

Comments on this clone: Its antigen specificity is not known. No clone much larger than this one lies a single base away; base qualities are absent.

Libraries came from the immunoSEQ multiplex PCR assay. From the authors' description of their analysis: A statistical classification framework was built for diagnosing cytomegalovirus status from the catalog of TCR beta chain sequences. The source is immuneACCESS, and TCRdb retained only in-frame sequences with V and J called. Part of the clones is not carried over; for the studies checked, unresolved V genes explain less than half of this, and the remainder is unexplained. The V and J calls and clone size were taken over from that table, and D and trimming were inferred from the DNA. In all, the sample holds 200,000 to 250,000 clones, and roughly 85% of those were seen once. The top ten clonotypes cover around 5.5% of the sample. Separate from the approximately 700-subject first cohort, the validation cohort of about 110 subjects was the group to which the donors belonged.

The chain was built from TRBV7-6 and TRBJ2-1; TRBD1 is perhaps the D gene, given 5 matching bases. The clonotype originates from a woman younger than 35 in good health and CMV-seronegative. The sequenced sample consisted of PBMCs. The encoded CDR3 is CASSLGSGRNNEQFF. Here is the DNA: TGTGCCAGCAGCTTAGGCTCAGGGCGGAACAATGAGCAGTTCTTC.